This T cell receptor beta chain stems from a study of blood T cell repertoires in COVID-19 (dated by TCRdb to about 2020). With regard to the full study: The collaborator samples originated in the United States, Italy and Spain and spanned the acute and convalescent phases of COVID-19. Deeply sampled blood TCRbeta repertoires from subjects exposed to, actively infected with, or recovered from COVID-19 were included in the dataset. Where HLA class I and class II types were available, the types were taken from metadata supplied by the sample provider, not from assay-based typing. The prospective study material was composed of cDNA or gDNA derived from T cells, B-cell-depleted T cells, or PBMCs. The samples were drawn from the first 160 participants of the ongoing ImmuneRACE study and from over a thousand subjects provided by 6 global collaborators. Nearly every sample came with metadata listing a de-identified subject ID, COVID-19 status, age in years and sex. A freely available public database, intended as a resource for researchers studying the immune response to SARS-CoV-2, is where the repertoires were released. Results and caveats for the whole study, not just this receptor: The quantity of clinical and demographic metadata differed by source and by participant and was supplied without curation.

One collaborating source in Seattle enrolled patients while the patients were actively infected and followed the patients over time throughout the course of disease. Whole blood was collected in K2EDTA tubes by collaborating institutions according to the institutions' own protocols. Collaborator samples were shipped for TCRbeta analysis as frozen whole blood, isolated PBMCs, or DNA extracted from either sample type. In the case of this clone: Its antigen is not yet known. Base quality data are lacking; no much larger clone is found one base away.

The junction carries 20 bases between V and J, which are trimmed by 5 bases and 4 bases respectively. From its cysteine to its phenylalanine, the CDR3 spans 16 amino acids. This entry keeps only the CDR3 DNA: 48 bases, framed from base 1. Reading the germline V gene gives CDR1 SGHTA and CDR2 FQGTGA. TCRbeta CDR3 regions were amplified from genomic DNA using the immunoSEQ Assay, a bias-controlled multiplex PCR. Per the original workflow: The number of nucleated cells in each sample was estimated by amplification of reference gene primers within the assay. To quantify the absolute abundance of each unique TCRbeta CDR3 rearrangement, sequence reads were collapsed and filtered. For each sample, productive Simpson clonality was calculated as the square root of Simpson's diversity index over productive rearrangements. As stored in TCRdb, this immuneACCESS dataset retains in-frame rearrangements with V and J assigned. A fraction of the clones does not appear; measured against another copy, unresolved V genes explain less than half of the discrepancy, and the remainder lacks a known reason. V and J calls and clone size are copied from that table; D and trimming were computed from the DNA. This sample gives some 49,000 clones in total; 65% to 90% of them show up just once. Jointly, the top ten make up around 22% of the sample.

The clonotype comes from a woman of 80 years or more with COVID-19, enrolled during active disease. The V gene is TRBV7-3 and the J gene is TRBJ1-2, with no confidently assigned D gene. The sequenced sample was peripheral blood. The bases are TGTGCCAGCAGCCAAGGCCACACCCGACTCAGCTATGGCTACACCTTC. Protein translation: CASSQGHTRLSYGYTF. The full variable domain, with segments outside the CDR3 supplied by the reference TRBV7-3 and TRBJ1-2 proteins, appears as GAGVSQTPSNKVTEKGKYVELRCDPISGHTALYWYRQSLGQGPEFLIYFQGTGAADDSGLPNDRFFAVRPEGSVSTLKIQRTERGDSAVYLCASSQGHTRLSYGYTFGSGTRLTVV.